The entry below gives a single TCR beta chain sequence along with its context. The data belong to a study of blood T cell repertoires in COVID-19. The overall study: T cells, B-cell-depleted T cells, or PBMCs provided the cDNA or gDNA that served as material.

In the original processing: Amplification from reference gene primers served as the basis for estimated nucleated cell counts. Produced via immunoSEQ multiplex PCR; TCRdb's table is partial and in-frame only. Clonal size and the V and J genes are those of that table, whereas D and trimming came from the DNA. This table has some 400,000 clones, about 80% appearing once. Between the trimmed V and J ends, which lost 4 bases and 7 bases, there was a span of 16 bases. The germline gives CDR1 SNHLY, CDR2 FYNNEI. This CDR3 spans 15 amino acids. The gene calls are TRBV2 and TRBJ1-4; D possibly corresponds to TRBD1 (6 bases). The source material was peripheral blood. This receptor was obtained from a human donor with acute or convalescent COVID-19. The donor label of this sample is uncertain. CDR3 nucleotides: TGTGCCAGCAGTGTTACCTGGGACACCGGTGAAAAACTGTTTTTT. This encodes CASSVTWDTGEKLFF.